This T cell receptor (beta chain) was observed in a study of cytomegalovirus exposure and HLA in healthy donors. In the study overall: Inside one of the first data releases sat about 85 million unique TCRs taken from HLA-typed donors. Study-wide results and limits: Researchers had no immune exposure information except CMV serostatus available. Per a later analysis, about 18,000 TCR beta sequences showed association with HLA alleles at 0.05 false discovery rate.

On this clone: The antigen is unknown.

A multiplex PCR was run with 60 Vbeta primers and 13 Jbeta primers. Authors' methods: As a later analysis found, there were 82 million or so unique TCR beta chains, of which 8.5 million to 14 million were shared. Sequencing used immunoSEQ multiplex PCR; TCRdb keeps in-frame clones, though not all of them. For V, J and clone size, that table is used; D and trimming come from the DNA. The repertoire holds roughly 200,000 clones, with roughly 78% as singletons. The junction had 6 bases not matched to a gene; V was cut back by 0 bases and J by 7 bases. This CDR3 region has 16 residues. In germline, CDR1 is SGHTA, CDR2 FQGTGA.

Sequencing input: PBMCs. The source is a woman aged 35 to 49 in good health and CMV-seronegative. The V gene is TRBV7-3, the J gene TRBJ2-2; 9 bases are shared with TRBD1. CDR3 coding DNA: TGTGCCAGCAGCTTAACGGGACAGGGAGGGAACGGGGAGCTGTTTTTT. As protein: CASSLTGQGGNGELFF.